Included here is one TCR beta chain sequence, with context. This clone's antigen is unknown. Base quality data are lacking; no much larger clone is found one base away. This sample stems from a study of cytomegalovirus exposure and HLA in healthy donors (dated 2017 in TCRdb). In terms of the full investigation: An earlier analysis of approximately 640 of the donors reported 250 to 300 Gb of sequence data and 120 million or so unique TCR beta sequences from roughly 180 million T cells. Among several hundred genotyped donors of the cohort, an average of approximately 200,000 unique TCR beta nucleotide sequences was sequenced per donor, of which roughly 18% were non-productive. Both class I and class II loci were covered by HLA typing, at four-digit resolution. Donor age, sex, ethnicity and CMV serostatus were compiled alongside the repertoire data. About five DR-DQ haplotypes were handled as single units for association and clustering because linkage in the cohort was strong. Approximately 310 gigabases of sequencing data and some 85 million unique TCR sequences were included in an early release covering around 600 HLA-typed donors. A later genetic analysis used genome-wide SNP genotypes for 398 of the 666 donors, treating that subset as a discovery cohort. High-throughput TCR immunosequencing, statistical association of individual TCRs with disease status, and machine learning were combined to predict cytomegalovirus infection status. Rather than using new phenotypic data, the later analysis identified candidate immune exposures from TCR beta sequences and from how often those sequences occurred across donors. The study was designed to test whether signatures of past pathogen exposure could be identified by cataloging public T cell receptors. To decide whether each TCR beta V gene segment behaved as functional or pseudogenic, an earlier analysis of some 540 of the donors relied on high-throughput TCR beta sequencing. Using immunosequencing, the study profiled T cell repertoires from 500 to 800 subjects and related those repertoires to cytomegalovirus serostatus. Every discovery cohort repertoire had been produced on one sequencing platform. In addition to the first cohort of 666 subjects, a separate validation cohort of 120 different subjects was used. The number of typed donors differed by locus: 629-630 for A, B, C, DRB1 and DQB1; approximately 540 for DQA1; 606 for DPA1; and roughly 490 for DPB1. A later analysis re-examined previously published TCR beta repertoires from 600 to 700 donors and added high-resolution HLA genotyping to investigate patterns of TCR occurrence. Among the roughly 390 genotyped donors, around 81% belonged to the genetic ancestry cluster associated with self-reported Caucasian donors. Broader findings and caveats from the paper: The sequencing pipeline was judged likely to have produced a cluster of highly shared sequence variants as a technical artifact. According to a later analysis, most CMV-associated TCR beta chains appeared to be HLA-restricted, and the HLA associations seemed to be driven largely by CMV exposure. The classifier was reported to diagnose cytomegalovirus status with high specificity and sensitivity in both the original and validation cohorts. Linkage disequilibrium might explain the correlated functional status among segregating V segments, but an unknown experimental factor could not be excluded. In a later analysis, the rate of TCR association differed among HLA loci, with DRB1 alleles having the most associated TCRs and HLA-C alleles having the fewest. An earlier analysis of around 540 of the donors showed that most TCR beta V segments appeared in productive rearrangements either about 87% or about 30% of the time, which broadly matched IMGT annotations. Roughly uniform sequencing depth across donors was assumed in presence/absence analyses, although this assumption may not hold. Because counts were too low, seventeen rarely observed V segments, including chromosome 9 orphons, were excluded from the earlier analysis of fewer than 650 of the donors. A later analysis reported that several top co-occurrence clusters appeared linked to parvovirus B19, influenza, CMV and Epstein-Barr virus. This cohort had only TCR beta chains sequenced, and the lack of alpha or paired-chain data limited which features could be detected. Compared with the roughly 700-donor mean, donors in an Asian-associated ancestry cluster had fewer N-insertions in productive TCRs, according to a later genetic analysis. A total of 150 to 200 TCR beta chains were listed by the study as associated with cytomegalovirus. Three of the identified cytomegalovirus-associated TCR beta chains were confirmed in vitro to be specific for cytomegalovirus antigens. Some IMGT-functional V segments, including TRBV6-2 and TRBV6-3, could not be distinguished by the 87-base-pair reads and were therefore excluded. In a later analysis, around 17,000 TCR beta sequences were associated with specific HLA alleles at a false discovery rate of 0.05. Most TCR sequences were observed very rarely across donors, whereas some public TCRs were present in many individuals. An association between a missense DCLRE1C variant and V-gene and J-gene trimming of TCR beta chains was found in a later genetic analysis and replicated in an independent cohort. A further reported finding was that TCR beta sequences accurately predicted the HLA-A and HLA-B alleles for most subjects in the first cohort. It was suggested by the authors that the approach could potentially be generalized to other disease states and immunological phenotypes. Strong co-occurrence of HLA alleles, especially DR and DQ, made assigning TCR associations to individual alleles difficult. The only immune exposure information available for the cohort was CMV serostatus. Compared with equally common non-associated chains, HLA-associated TCR beta chains in a later analysis were more clonally expanded and had lower generation probabilities. HLA typing was unavailable for some donors at each locus, so association tests used only the typed subset.

In total, 630 or so healthy bone marrow donors made up the cohort. Cohort members were all nominally healthy when sampled, although unrecorded immune exposures were likely present. The donor tested CMV seropositive, placing the donor among the roughly 300 seropositive members of the cohort. A peripheral blood sample was provided by each donor, and peripheral blood mononuclear cells were used for TCR beta sequencing. Genomic DNA extraction from the blood cell samples was performed with the Qiagen DNeasy Blood Extraction Kit. Including the terminal cysteine and phenylalanine, the CDR3 comprises 13 residues. Of all the DNA, just the CDR3 is kept, 39 bases in frame from base 1. V loses 6 bases, J loses 7 bases, and the germline ends lie 16 bases apart. As encoded in the germline V gene (reference sequence), CDR1 is MNHNY while CDR2 is SVGAGI. Library method: the immunoSEQ multiplex PCR assay. The multiplex PCR relied on a mix of 60 forward primers for TCR Vbeta segments and 13 reverse primers for TCR Jbeta segments. A multiplex PCR assay on genomic DNA amplified the CDR3 region of rearranged TCR beta genes. The amplified TCR beta libraries were sequenced on the Illumina HiSeq System as 87-base-pair reads. Under the source paper's analysis protocol: A later analysis counted around 72 million unique TCR beta chains across the 600 to 850 repertoires, and 10 million to 11 million of these chains were shared by at least two donors. Raw reads were error-corrected and collapsed into unique sequences by a nearest-neighbor algorithm in which closely related sequences were merged to remove PCR and sequencing errors. Alignment of CDR3 sequences to IMGT reference sequences was used to assign V, D and J gene segments. For a sequence to be retained, a match of at least six nucleotides to both a V gene segment and a J gene segment was required. A rearrangement was called productive if the CDR3 had no stop codons and remained in frame with V and J, and every other rearrangement was called non-productive. CDR3 was defined according to IMGT convention as the region running from the second conserved V-encoded cysteine to the conserved J-encoded phenylalanine. Sequences without an unambiguous match to a single V gene segment were excluded from the earlier analysis of about 640 of the donors. An earlier analysis of a few hundred of the donors classified V segments as functional when productive rearrangements were above 56.7% and as segregating when the standard deviation between donors was above 5%. A statistical classification framework was built for diagnosing cytomegalovirus status from the catalog of TCR beta chain sequences. A later analysis assigned V and J genes by comparing TCR nucleotide sequences with IMGT/GENE-DB human TR gene sequences. The TCRdist pipeline was used in a later analysis to assign CDR3 sequences and most-parsimonious VDJ recombination scenarios. In a later analysis, every TCR beta chain was defined by the combination of its CDR3 amino acid sequence and its V-gene family, and reads without a unique V-gene family were dropped. To address suspected cross-contamination and a sequencing artifact, a later analysis removed roughly 640 highly shared, low-generation-probability nucleotide sequences. For each public chain, a later analysis derived a clonal expansion index from normalized ranks of inferred template counts within each repertoire. A later analysis computed generation probabilities with a VDJ recombination model fitted to out-of-frame rearrangements, and checked the results against IGoR. In a later analysis, TCR-TCR, TCR-HLA and TCR-CMV co-occurrence was scored with hypergeometric tests, and a repertoire-size bias correction was applied to TCR pairs. In a later analysis, false discovery rates were estimated by permuting HLA or CMV assignments 20 times. A later analysis grouped co-occurring TCRs with DBSCAN, adding TCRdist sequence similarity when clustering within HLA-allele-positive subsets. Co-occurrence clustering excluded repertoires with fewer than 30,000 or more than 120,000 public chains, plus five with anomalous nucleotide sharing. TCRdb took this table from immuneACCESS and kept in-frame rearrangements with V and J called. Such tables lack part of the clones; where checked against another copy, unresolved V genes explain under half of the gap, and the rest is unexplained. V and J calls and clone size are as listed in that table; D and trimming were resolved from the DNA. This sample holds approximately 140,000 clones; roughly 74% were observed only once. The leading ten clones occupy around 5.9% of the sample.

The sequence was collected from a woman aged 40-49 years in good health and CMV-seropositive. What was sequenced was PBMCs. The chain uses TRBV6-6 and TRBJ2-7; TRBD2 might be the D gene, on 6 matching bases. The bases are TGTGCCAGCAGCGGGGGACTGCTTACGGAGCAGTACTTC. This codes for CASSGGLLTEQYF.